This T cell receptor (beta chain) is from a study of T-cell memory formation after mild COVID-19. Study-level background: TCR clustering was largely donor specific.

Each CDR3 protein is one row after TCRdb ran MiXCR on the 5' RACE reads. The repertoire holds under 450,000 distinct CDR3 sequences, with over 13% as singletons. Findings and limits, study-wide: Mostly located in CM and EM were contracting CD4+ clones, with contracting CD8+ clones located in EMRA.

This clonotype was seen a handful of times. The antigen is unknown. The receptor's source is a man aged 18 to 29 who had mild COVID-19 (a few samples of this study predate the infection). Cell type and time point are not known. The sequencing sample was made of PBMCs or a T cell subset sorted from them (not recorded which).

The DNA for the CDR3 is TGTGCCAGCAGTCCCGTCAGGACAGGGGGGCTTAGCACAGATACGCAGTATTTT. This codes for CASSPVRTGGLSTDTQYF. The chain is built from TRBV27 and TRBJ2-3; 10 bases fit TRBD1. V was pared by 5 bases and J by 0 bases, with 11 bases of the junction left unmatched. The CDR3 loop spans 18 amino acids. Germline CDR1 and CDR2: MNHEY and SMNVEV (reference sequence).